This T cell receptor beta chain was recovered during a study of CD8 T cells in Susac syndrome. Study-wide results and caveats: TCR sequencing and HLA analysis covered a relatively small number of individuals.

In the case of this clonotype: Its antigen is unknown.

Sequencing of TCR beta, carried out with a high-throughput approach, was applied to CD8+ and CD4+ T cells from the blood. The RNA input was about 0.45 to 1 ug, and it was reverse transcribed with random hexamers. TCRdb called the immunoSEQ multiplex PCR reads again in MiXCR, with one record for every CDR3 protein. The sample comprises some 120,000 distinct CDR3 sequences, more than 90% of which are singletons, and around 0.12% rests with the top ten. The origin of this receptor is a human donor in good health. The material sequenced was CD4+ T cells from PBMCs.

The CDR3 DNA reads as TGCGCCAGTGTAAAAAGTGTCGATGAGCAGTTCTTC. This codes for CASVKSVDEQFF. The chain carries TRBV5-1 and TRBJ2-1; D not resolved. The CDR3 consists of 12 residues. In germline, CDR1 is SGHRS, CDR2 YFSETQ. V was trimmed by 8 bases and J by 8 bases, leaving 14 bases between them.